The clone carrying this T cell receptor (beta chain) was recorded once. V lost 8 bases to trimming and J lost 6 bases; unmatched junction nucleotides: 10. The CDR3 totals 14 residues. Germline V gene data show CDR1 as MDHEN and CDR2 as SYDVKM. These data belong to a study of cytomegalovirus exposure and HLA in healthy donors. Measured with immunoSEQ multiplex PCR; TCRdb has only the in-frame clones, and not every one. Of 60,000 to 85,000 clones listed, under 96% were seen once; the top ten hold more than 3.5%. The material sequenced was PBMCs. The sequence derives from a woman between 18 and 29 years old in good health and CMV-seropositive. The chain employs TRBV28 and TRBJ1-5; 7 bases agree with TRBD1. The CDR3 sequence is CASQFDRAPQPQHF. CDR3 bases: TGTGCCAGCCAATTCGACAGGGCTCCTCAGCCCCAGCATTTT.